The TCR beta chain described here comes from a study of cytotoxic CD8 clonotypes in ibrutinib-treated CLL. Study observations and caveats: The study found baseline clonality above age-matched healthy donors, tracking circulating CD8+ T-cell counts. Clonality increased at ibrutinib response and stayed stable in sustained remission. At progression, however, it fell back toward baseline.

This clone was found a few times. Antigen specificity is unknown. Measured with immunoSEQ multiplex PCR; TCRdb has only the in-frame clones, and not every one. In the table there are about 330,000 clones, 67% of which are singletons. Sequencing was performed on PBMCs, taken after 36 months of ibrutinib treatment. This clonotype originated in a human donor with chronic lymphocytic leukemia.

Written as DNA, the CDR3 is TGCGCCAGCAGCTTGGCGGCGCAGGGATTCACCGGGGAGCTGTTTTTT. Its translation: CASSLAAQGFTGELFF. The V gene is TRBV5-1, the J gene TRBJ2-2; tentatively, D is TRBD1 (5 bases). The CDR3 spans 16 residues. With 0 bases removed from V and 4 bases from J, the gap between germline ends came to 13 bases. The germline V gene encodes CDR1 SGHRS and CDR2 YFSETQ.